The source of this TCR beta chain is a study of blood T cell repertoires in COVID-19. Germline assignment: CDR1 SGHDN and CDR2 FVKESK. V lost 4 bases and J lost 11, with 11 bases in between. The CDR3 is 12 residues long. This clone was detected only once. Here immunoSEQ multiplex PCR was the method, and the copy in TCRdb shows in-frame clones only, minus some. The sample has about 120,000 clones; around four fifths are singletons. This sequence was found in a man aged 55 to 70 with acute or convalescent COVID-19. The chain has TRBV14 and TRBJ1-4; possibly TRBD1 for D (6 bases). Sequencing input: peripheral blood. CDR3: CASSRGGGKLFF. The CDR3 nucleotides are TGTGCCAGCAGCCGAGGGGGGGGGAAACTGTTTTTT.